This T cell receptor beta chain was captured in a study of T cells after yellow fever vaccination. Study-wide results and caveats: Reappearance after the booster was seen for most primary-vaccination clones, at 95% to 96% CD4 and about 90% CD8. Peak timing came faster in the weaker secondary response, day 5 versus 15.

From germline, CDR1 is LGHNA and CDR2 YSLEER. Trimming left V 0 bases short and J 1 base short, with 23 bases between. This CDR3 comprises 20 residues. One entry per CDR3 protein results from TCRdb running MiXCR on the 5' RACE reads. The data show some 350,000 distinct CDR3 sequences, 11% seen once. This clonotype was seen repeatedly, ten times or more. The target antigen is unknown. The chain links TRBV4-3 to TRBJ2-3; D not resolved. Sequences were derived from PBMCs, sampled on the day of the first yellow fever vaccination. The sequence came from a man younger than 35 who received the YFV17D yellow fever vaccine. DNA of the CDR3: TGCGCCAGCAGCCAAGAGTTAGGGATTCAGAGAGGTATGGGCACAGATACGCAGTATTTT. Its protein product is CASSQELGIQRGMGTDTQYF.